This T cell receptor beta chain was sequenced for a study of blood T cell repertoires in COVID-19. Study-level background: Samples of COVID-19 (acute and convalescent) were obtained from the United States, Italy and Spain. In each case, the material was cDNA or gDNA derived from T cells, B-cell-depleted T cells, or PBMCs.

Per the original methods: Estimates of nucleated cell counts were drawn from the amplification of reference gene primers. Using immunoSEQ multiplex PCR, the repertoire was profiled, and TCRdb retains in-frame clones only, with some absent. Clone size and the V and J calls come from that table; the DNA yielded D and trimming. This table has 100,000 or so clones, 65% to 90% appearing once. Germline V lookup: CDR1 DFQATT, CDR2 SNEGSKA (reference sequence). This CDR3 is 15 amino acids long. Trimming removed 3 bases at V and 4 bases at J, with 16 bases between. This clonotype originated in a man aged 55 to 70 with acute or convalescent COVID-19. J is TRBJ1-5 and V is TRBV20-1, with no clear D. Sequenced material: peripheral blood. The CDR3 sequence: CSASSSGSENQPQHF. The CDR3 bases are TGCAGTGCTAGTAGTTCAGGTTCAGAGAATCAGCCCCAGCATTTT.